The 20 T cell receptor beta chains below come from one sample, sequenced in a study of control samples from healthy donors and cancer patients (TCRdb year 2020). Libraries were made using the immunoSEQ multiplex PCR assay. The immuneACCESS repertoire file appears here via TCRdb, limited to in-frame rearrangements. These files lack a portion of the clones; in checked studies, under half of the deficit traces to unresolved V genes, and the cause of the others is not known. The sample contains approximately 170,000 clones, 90% to 95% of them found a single time. The top ten clones comprise about 0.64% of the sample. Sequenced material: blood. The receptors stem from a woman aged 30 to 39 in good health.

The CDR3 coding sequence is TGTGCCAGCTCACAGATGCGTGGAGGAGGCACAGATACGCAGTATTTT. The encoded protein is CASSQMRGGGTDTQYF. This sequence joins TRBV18 and TRBJ2-3, with D perhaps TRBD2 (5 bases). The V gene lost 4 bases and the J gene lost 1 base, with 15 bases spanning the gap. This CDR3 spans 16 amino acids. Germline CDR1 KGHSH, CDR2 LQKENI.

This rearrangement joins TRBV2 to TRBJ2-2; 10 bases are a match to TRBD1. The CDR3 extends over 15 amino acids. The J segment lost 5 bases and the V segment lost 6 bases, leaving 6 bases of the junction unmatched. The germline V gene encodes CDR1 SNHLY and CDR2 FYNNEI. The CDR3 DNA is TGTGCCAGCAGCCTGGACAGGGGGGTAACCGGGGAGCTGTTTTTT. This translates into CASSLDRGVTGELFF.

The chain uses TRBV6-4 and TRBJ2-1; 7 positions agree with TRBD1. Losses at the gene ends were 2 bases for V and 7 bases for J; bases not matched to a gene: 2. CDR1 and CDR2 from the germline V gene are MRHNA and SNTAGT. The CDR3 contains 13 residues. DNA for the CDR3: TGTGCCAGCAGTGACGGGACAGAGAATGAGCAGTTCTTC. Residues: CASSDGTENEQFF.

This chain links TRBV5-1 with TRBJ2-5; possibly TRBD1 for D (6 bases). CDR1 is SGHRS, CDR2 YFSETQ, per germline. The CDR3 has 15 amino acids. V dropped 0 bases and J dropped 1 base, with 10 bases sitting between them. CDR3 coding DNA: TGCGCCAGCAGCTTGGGGGGGCCGGGCCAAGAGACCCAGTACTTC. This codes for CASSLGGPGQETQYF.

Only one count was recorded for this clone. J is TRBJ2-2 and V is TRBV27; D perhaps matches TRBD2 (5 bases). Trimming removed 5 bases from V and 1 base from J, with 8 bases in between. Germline loops: CDR1 MNHEY, CDR2 SMNVEV (reference sequence). This CDR3 is built from 14 residues. CDR3 in DNA: TGTGCCAGCAGTCTTAGCGTGAACACCGGGGAGCTGTTTTTT. This codes for CASSLSVNTGELFF.

The rearrangement links TRBV2 to TRBJ1-3; D gene ambiguous. CDR1 is SNHLY and CDR2 is FYNNEI in the germline V gene. Deletions cut 4 bases from V and 0 bases from J, with 10 bases between. CDR3 length: 15 residues. CDR3 sequence (DNA): TGTGCCAGCAGTGTTTCTTCATACTCTGGAAACACCATATATTTT. It specifies CASSVSSYSGNTIYF.

The chain carries TRBV4-1 and TRBJ1-5; 7 bases align to TRBD1. The CDR3 extends over 14 amino acids. Losses at the gene ends were 3 bases for V and 5 bases for J; bases not matched to a gene: 4. CDR1 and CDR2 from the germline V gene are MGHRA and YSYEKL. CDR3 nucleotide sequence: TGCGCCAGCAGCCATCCGGGACAGTATCAGCCCCAGCATTTT. Protein product: CASSHPGQYQPQHF.

The chain couples TRBV28 to TRBJ2-7; no reliable D call. The CDR3 contains 16 residues. The V gene lost 4 bases and the J gene lost 0 bases, with 16 bases spanning the gap. CDR1 is MDHEN, CDR2 SYDVKM, per germline. The CDR3: CASSSNQILSSYEQYF. Here the CDR3 DNA reads TGTGCCAGCAGTTCGAACCAGATTTTGAGCTCCTACGAGCAGTACTTC. The entire variable domain, with the rest obtained from reference TRBV28 and TRBJ2-7, is as follows: DVKVTQSSRYLVKRTGEKVFLECVQDMDHENMFWYRQDPGLGLRLIYFSYDVKMKEKGDIPEGYSVSREKKERFSLILESASTNQTSMYLCASSSNQILSSYEQYFGPGTRLTVT.

The V call is TRBV6-1, the J call TRBJ2-1, with 7 bases fitting TRBD2. Germline V gives CDR1 MNHNS, CDR2 SASEGT. The CDR3 totals 15 residues. V trimming: 3 bases; J trimming: 4 bases; junction bases outside the gene matches: 6. The CDR3 DNA sequence: TGTGCCAGCAGTGAGCGGCTAGCGGCTTACAATGAGCAGTTCTTC. This sequence encodes CASSERLAAYNEQFF.

The chain carries TRBV18 and TRBJ1-5; tentatively, D is TRBD1 (5 bases). The CDR3 is made up of 14 amino acids. Per the germline V gene, CDR1 is KGHSH and CDR2 is LQKENI. V dropped 3 bases and J dropped 0 bases, with 6 bases sitting between them. CDR3 DNA sequence: TGTGCCAGCTCACCGGGGGGTAGCAATCAGCCCCAGCATTTT. It codes for CASSPGGSNQPQHF.

V gene TRBV2 combines with J gene TRBJ1-5; D remains ambiguous. Between the trimmed V and J ends, which lost 0 bases and 6 bases, there was a span of 6 bases. The CDR3 has 13 residues. Germline-derived CDR1 and CDR2 are SNHLY and FYNNEI. CDR3 amino acids: CASSEALRQPQHF. In nucleotides, the CDR3 is TGTGCCAGCAGTGAAGCGCTTCGTCAGCCCCAGCATTTT.

For this clone: Other DNA sequences in this sample translate to the same CDR3. The chain couples TRBV7-9 to TRBJ1-1; D possibly corresponds to TRBD1 (5 bases). This CDR3 is 14 amino acids long. Germline V lookup: CDR1 SEHNR, CDR2 FQNEAQ (reference sequence). V lost 4 bases, J lost 2 bases, and 11 bases lay in between. CDR3 residues: CASSSGHGNTEAFF. As DNA, the CDR3 is TGTGCCAGCAGCTCAGGACACGGCAACACTGAAGCTTTCTTT.

The chain employs TRBV6-5 and TRBJ1-2, with D perhaps matching TRBD1 (6 bases). Germline loops: CDR1 MNHEY, CDR2 SVGAGI. Trimming pared 5 bases from V and 3 bases from J, leaving 16 bases between. There are 15 residues in the CDR3. The CDR3 is CASSPTGGAHYGYTF. Here the CDR3 DNA reads TGTGCCAGCAGTCCCACGGGGGGCGCGCACTATGGCTACACCTTC.

This chain uses TRBV6-5 with TRBJ2-2, with 11 nucleotides matching TRBD1. The CDR3 covers 15 residues. Germline V gene lookup returns CDR1 MNHEY and CDR2 SVGAGI. V dropped 8 bases and J dropped 4; count of bases not matched to a gene: 6. The CDR3 protein is CASFWDRGSTGELFF. CDR3 DNA: TGTGCCAGCTTCTGGGACAGGGGGAGCACCGGGGAGCTGTTTTTT.

This rearrangement joins TRBV20-1 to TRBJ2-1; perhaps TRBD2 as D (5 bases). The V end lost 3 bases, the J end lost 5 bases, and 17 bases lay between the germline ends. CDR3 length: 15 residues. Germline V gene lookup returns CDR1 DFQATT and CDR2 SNEGSKA (reference sequence). The DNA for the CDR3 is TGCAGTGCTAGTGGCGGGTCAGTGACTAACAATGAGCAGTTCTTC. Protein sequence: CSASGGSVTNNEQFF.

The CDR3 sequence is CASSLGTRTSGPPTDTQYF. The CDR3 nucleotides read TGTGCCAGCAGCTTGGGAACCCGGACTAGCGGGCCTCCCACAGATACGCAGTATTTT. This chain connects TRBV5-5 to TRBJ2-3, with 11 positions matching TRBD2. Germline CDR1 and CDR2: SGHKS and YYEKEE (reference sequence). CDR3 length: 19 residues. Unmatched junction bases numbered 11, after V lost 0 bases and J lost 2 bases. Based on the CDR3 plus reference TRBV5-5 and TRBJ2-3, the full variable domain is DAGVTQSPTHLIKTRGQQVTLRCSPISGHKSVSWYQQVLGQGPQFIFQYYEKEERGRGNFPDRFSARQFPNYSSELNVNALLLGDSALYLCASSLGTRTSGPPTDTQYFGPGTRLTVL.

The gene calls are TRBV6-5 and TRBJ2-7; a possible D gene is TRBD2 (6 bases). Germline CDR1 is MNHEY and CDR2 is SVGAGI. V dropped 2 bases and J dropped 12 bases, with 14 bases sitting between them. CDR3 length equals 12 residues. The CDR3 reads CASSYAGEDWYF. CDR3 nucleotides: TGTGCCAGCAGTTACGCCGGGGAGGATTGGTACTTC.

This chain joins TRBV4-3 and TRBJ2-1, with D unclear. The CDR3 consists of 13 residues. V was pared by 3 bases and J by 16 bases, with 19 bases between. Germline V gives CDR1 LGHNA, CDR2 YSLEER. The CDR3 sequence is CASSQERSGPQFF. The DNA for the CDR3 is TGCGCCAGCAGCCAGGAGAGGTCAGGACCCCAATTCTTC.

The chain carries TRBV11-2 and TRBJ2-1; 13 bases are a match to TRBD2. The CDR3 consists of 16 residues. V was pared by 4 bases and J by 8 bases, with 8 bases of the junction left unmatched. Germline-derived CDR1 and CDR2 are SGHAT and FQNNGV. The CDR3 region is CASSSGTSGKIHEQFF. CDR3 coding DNA: TGTGCCAGCAGCTCCGGGACTAGCGGGAAAATCCATGAGCAGTTCTTC.

The chain uses TRBV27 and TRBJ1-5; D possibly corresponds to TRBD1 (5 bases). The CDR3 length is 14 residues. Germline V gives CDR1 MNHEY, CDR2 SMNVEV (reference sequence). Deletions cut 1 base from V and 5 bases from J, with 9 bases between. The CDR3 reads CASSLWGGDQPQHF. For the CDR3, the DNA is TGTGCCAGCAGTTTATGGGGGGGGGATCAGCCCCAGCATTTT.